These T cell receptor beta chains were read from a single sample in a study of radiotherapy plus CTLA-4 blockade in lung cancer. Method: immunoSEQ multiplex PCR; TCRdb's copy keeps in-frame clones and lacks some. Among approximately 82,000 clones listed, approximately 82% were seen once. The sequencing used peripheral blood, collected from a patient treated with radiotherapy plus ipilimumab. The receptors stem from a human donor with non-small cell lung cancer that progressed on radiotherapy plus ipilimumab. Both conserved end residues are part of each CDR3. D genes are given only for firm matches. Size is stated for part of the rows, as once, few or many counts, or as a class when the clone is expanded.

d_gene: -
j_gene: TRBJ1-2
v_gene: TRBV29-1
abundance: few
CDR3nt: TGCAGCGTCTTGGCCGGGGGTGGCTACACCTTC
CDR3aa: CSVLAGGGYTF

d_gene: -
j_gene: TRBJ1-4
v_gene: TRBV27
abundance: -
CDR3nt: TGTGCCAGCAGTTTAAGCTCAACTAATGAAAAACTGTTTTTT
CDR3aa: CASSLSSTNEKLFF

d_gene: -
j_gene: TRBJ2-7
v_gene: TRBV19
abundance: -
CDR3nt: TGTGCCAGTAGTATAGCCTCCCCGGGCCACCCTCCCCTCTACGAGCAGTACTTC
CDR3aa: CASSIASPGHPPLYEQYF

d_gene: -
j_gene: TRBJ1-2
v_gene: TRBV10-2
abundance: once
CDR3nt: TGCGCCAGCCTTGTGGGGGGAACTAACTATGGCTACACCTTC
CDR3aa: CASLVGGTNYGYTF

d_gene: -
j_gene: TRBJ1-6
v_gene: TRBV27
abundance: -
CDR3nt: TGTGCCAGCAGTTGGGGTAGTGATTCACCCCTCCACTTT
CDR3aa: CASSWGSDSPLHF

d_gene: -
j_gene: TRBJ2-1
v_gene: TRBV9
abundance: -
CDR3nt: TGTGCCAGCAGCGTAGAAGCGTTCTCCTACAATGAGCAGTTCTTC
CDR3aa: CASSVEAFSYNEQFF

d_gene: -
j_gene: TRBJ1-3
v_gene: TRBV30
abundance: -
CDR3nt: TGTGCCTGGAGTGTGGGCACAAACACCATATATTTT
CDR3aa: CAWSVGTNTIYF

d_gene: -
j_gene: TRBJ2-7
v_gene: TRBV19
abundance: -
CDR3nt: TGTGCCAGTAGTATTTCCGGGTACTACGAGCAGTACTTC
CDR3aa: CASSISGYYEQYF

d_gene: -
j_gene: TRBJ2-3
v_gene: TRBV2
abundance: -
CDR3nt: TGTGCCAGCAGCCGGGACCTAGCTAGCACAGATACGCAGTATTTT
CDR3aa: CASSRDLASTDTQYF

d_gene: TRBD2
j_gene: TRBJ2-3
v_gene: TRBV27
abundance: -
CDR3nt: TGTGCCAGCAGTTTAAACCCAGCGGGGCCCACAGATACGCAGTATTTT
CDR3aa: CASSLNPAGPTDTQYF

d_gene: -
j_gene: TRBJ2-7
v_gene: TRBV5-1
abundance: few
CDR3nt: TGCGCCAGCAGCTTGGGTAGGGGGGTCTCCTACGAGCAGTACTTC
CDR3aa: CASSLGRGVSYEQYF

d_gene: -
j_gene: TRBJ1-3
v_gene: TRBV4-3
abundance: -
CDR3nt: TGCGCCAGCAGCCGCGGCCGAGGGGTCGCTGGAAACACCATATATTTT
CDR3aa: CASSRGRGVAGNTIYF

d_gene: TRBD2
j_gene: TRBJ2-1
v_gene: TRBV2
abundance: -
CDR3nt: TGTGCCAGCAGTGAGGTGAGCGGGGTAACCTACAATGAGCAGTTCTTC
CDR3aa: CASSEVSGVTYNEQFF

d_gene: TRBD2
j_gene: TRBJ2-1
v_gene: TRBV2
abundance: -
CDR3nt: TGTGCCAGCAGGGGGACTAGCGGGCCCTTCAATGAGCAGTTCTTC
CDR3aa: CASRGTSGPFNEQFF

d_gene: -
j_gene: TRBJ2-2
v_gene: TRBV11-2
abundance: -
CDR3nt: TGTGCCAGCAGCTGGTGGGTAGGGGATGAGCTGTTTTTT
CDR3aa: CASSWWVGDELFF

d_gene: -
j_gene: TRBJ2-7
v_gene: TRBV20-1
abundance: -
CDR3nt: TGCTCGCGGGACAGACTCCTCGAGCAGTACTTC
CDR3aa: CSRDRLLEQYF

d_gene: -
j_gene: TRBJ1-2
v_gene: TRBV19
abundance: -
CDR3nt: TGTGCCAGTAGTGTCCCAGGACAGCTCTATGGCTACACCTTC
CDR3aa: CASSVPGQLYGYTF

d_gene: TRBD1
j_gene: TRBJ2-3
v_gene: TRBV11-2
abundance: once
CDR3nt: TGTGCAACCAAGGAACAGGGGGCGGTCCCAGATACGCAGTATTTT
CDR3aa: CATKEQGAVPDTQYF

d_gene: TRBD2
j_gene: TRBJ2-1
v_gene: TRBV7-2
abundance: -
CDR3nt: TGTGCCAGCAGCTTACTAGCGGATCACTCCTACAATGAGCAGTTCTTC
CDR3aa: CASSLLADHSYNEQFF

d_gene: -
j_gene: TRBJ2-3
v_gene: TRBV5-6
abundance: -
CDR3nt: TGTGCCAGCAGCTTGAAACATATCCCAGATACGCAGTATTTT
CDR3aa: CASSLKHIPDTQYF

d_gene: -
j_gene: TRBJ2-4
v_gene: TRBV7-2
abundance: -
CDR3nt: TGTGCCAGCAGCTTAACGCGGGTGCCTCTAGCCAAAAACATTCAGTACTTC
CDR3aa: CASSLTRVPLAKNIQYF

d_gene: -
j_gene: TRBJ2-2
v_gene: TRBV30
abundance: -
CDR3nt: TGTGCCTGGAAGACGACAGGGAGGGCCGGGGAGCTGTTTTTT
CDR3aa: CAWKTTGRAGELFF

d_gene: -
j_gene: TRBJ2-7
v_gene: TRBV6-6
abundance: few
CDR3nt: TGTGCCAGCAGTTACATCCGACGGGACTACGAGCAGTACTTC
CDR3aa: CASSYIRRDYEQYF

d_gene: -
j_gene: TRBJ2-5
v_gene: TRBV11-1
abundance: -
CDR3nt: TGTGCCAGCAGCCCCAGGGGGGGCCAAGAGACCCAGTACTTC
CDR3aa: CASSPRGGQETQYF

d_gene: -
j_gene: TRBJ1-2
v_gene: TRBV4-2
abundance: -
CDR3nt: TGTGCCAGCAGCGCTCACGATCACGGCTACACCTTC
CDR3aa: CASSAHDHGYTF

d_gene: TRBD1
j_gene: TRBJ2-3
v_gene: TRBV5-1
abundance: -
CDR3nt: TGCGCCAGCAGCTCGACAGGGGATCCCACAGATACGCAGTATTTT
CDR3aa: CASSSTGDPTDTQYF

d_gene: TRBD2
j_gene: TRBJ2-7
v_gene: TRBV5-4
abundance: -
CDR3nt: TGTGCCAGCAGCTTAGCGGGACCGTACGAGCAGTACTTC
CDR3aa: CASSLAGPYEQYF

d_gene: TRBD1
j_gene: TRBJ1-4
v_gene: TRBV5-1
abundance: -
CDR3nt: TGCGCCAGCAGCTCCGGGACAGGGGTTGAAAAACTGTTTTTT
CDR3aa: CASSSGTGVEKLFF

d_gene: -
j_gene: TRBJ2-7
v_gene: TRBV6-6
abundance: -
CDR3nt: TGTGCCAGCAGTTACAGAGACTCCTACGAGCAGTACTTC
CDR3aa: CASSYRDSYEQYF

d_gene: TRBD1
j_gene: TRBJ1-2
v_gene: TRBV30
abundance: -
CDR3nt: TGTGCCTGGGCCCACGGGACAGGGGCTGGCTACACCTTC
CDR3aa: CAWAHGTGAGYTF

d_gene: -
j_gene: TRBJ2-2
v_gene: TRBV21-1
abundance: -
CDR3nt: TGTGCCAGCGTCGGGGCGGACCCCCCGAACACCGGGGAGCTGTTTTTT
CDR3aa: CASVGADPPNTGELFF

d_gene: TRBD1
j_gene: TRBJ2-7
v_gene: TRBV5-1
abundance: -
CDR3nt: TGCGCCAGCAGCTTGGGGGGACAGCTCTCTGAGCAGTACTTC
CDR3aa: CASSLGGQLSEQYF